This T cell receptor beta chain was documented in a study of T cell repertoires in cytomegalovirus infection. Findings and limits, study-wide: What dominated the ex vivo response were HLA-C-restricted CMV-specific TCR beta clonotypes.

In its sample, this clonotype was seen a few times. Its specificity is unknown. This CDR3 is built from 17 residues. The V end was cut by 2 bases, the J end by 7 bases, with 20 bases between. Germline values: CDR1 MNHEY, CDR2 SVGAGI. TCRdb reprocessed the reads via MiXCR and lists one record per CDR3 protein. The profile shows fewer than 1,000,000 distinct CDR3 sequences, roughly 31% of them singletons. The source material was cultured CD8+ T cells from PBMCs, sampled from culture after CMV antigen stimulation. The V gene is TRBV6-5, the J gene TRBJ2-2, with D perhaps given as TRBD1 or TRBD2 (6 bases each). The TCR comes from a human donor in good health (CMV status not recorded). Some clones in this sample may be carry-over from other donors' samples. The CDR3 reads CASSYRGFGGRNGELFF. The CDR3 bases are TGTGCCAGCAGTTACAGGGGGTTTGGGGGGCGGAACGGGGAGCTGTTTTTT.